The entry that follows covers one T cell receptor beta chain sequence. Its antigen is unknown. The assay was immunoSEQ multiplex PCR, and TCRdb's table has in-frame clones only and misses some. The sample holds roughly 27,000 clones; approximately 82% are singletons and the top ten take approximately 25%. This sample is drawn from a study of T cell clonotyping in hematopoietic cell transplantation. General study findings and limits: At the given depth, recipient repertoires were over 95% de novo clonotypes. Higher Inverse Simpson Index values in graft donor and pretransplant recipient predicted broader posttransplant TCR diversity.

The CDR3 loop spans 15 amino acids. Trimming pared 2 bases from V and 0 bases from J, leaving 5 bases between. In germline, CDR1 is MNHEY, CDR2 SVGAGI. Time point specified: recipient sample about 28 days before transplant, after cytoreduction. Samples: about 28 days before transplant, then days 30, 100 and 180 after. The chain employs TRBV6-5 and TRBJ2-6; D unclear. This clonotype was obtained from a woman aged 55-69 years with acute myeloid leukemia. Some clones in this sample may be carry-over from other donors' samples. This specimen consisted of peripheral blood mononuclear cells, obtained before stem cell transplant. CDR3: CASSYRGSGANVLTF. The CDR3 DNA reads as TGTGCCAGCAGTTACAGAGGCTCTGGGGCCAACGTCCTGACTTTC.